A selection of T cell receptor beta chains follows, all from one sample in a study of blood T cell repertoires in COVID-19. TCRdb keeps only in-frame clones here, not all; method: immunoSEQ multiplex PCR. Of about 400,000 clones listed, about 87% are singletons. Sequences were obtained from peripheral blood. The receptors were sampled from a human donor in a cohort sampled during active COVID-19. CDR3s include the opening cysteine and the closing phenylalanine or tryptophan. Each record gives: D gene, V gene, J gene, clone size, CDR3 DNA, CDR3 protein. The D gene is left open where the match is weak. Clone size is given for some rows only: seen once, a few or many times, or a class if the clone is expanded.

d_call: TRBD1
v_call: TRBV5-1
j_call: TRBJ1-2
clone_size: NA
cdr3_nt: TGCGCCAGCAGCCCGGACAGGGCGAGAATCTATGGCTACACCTTC
cdr3_aa: CASSPDRARIYGYTF

d_call: TRBD2
v_call: TRBV4-2
j_call: TRBJ2-7
clone_size: few
cdr3_nt: TGTGCCAGCAGCCAAGATGGTAGCGGGGGCTCCTACGAGCAGTACTTC
cdr3_aa: CASSQDGSGGSYEQYF

d_call: NA
v_call: TRBV5-1
j_call: TRBJ2-7
clone_size: NA
cdr3_nt: TGCGCCAGCCGGGGGGCGGGACAGGAGGCTTCCTACGAGCAGTACTTC
cdr3_aa: CASRGAGQEASYEQYF

d_call: NA
v_call: TRBV25-1
j_call: TRBJ1-5
clone_size: NA
cdr3_nt: TGTGCCAGCAGTGATTCGGGCGGGAGAAGCAATCAGCCCCAGCATTTT
cdr3_aa: CASSDSGGRSNQPQHF

d_call: TRBD1
v_call: TRBV5-4
j_call: TRBJ2-3
clone_size: NA
cdr3_nt: TGTGCCAGCAGCGCTCGGGACAGGGAGACAGATACGCAGTATTTT
cdr3_aa: CASSARDRETDTQYF

d_call: NA
v_call: TRBV4-1
j_call: TRBJ1-4
clone_size: once
cdr3_nt: TGCGCCAGCAGCCAAACAGGGATACATGAAAAACTGTTTTTT
cdr3_aa: CASSQTGIHEKLFF

d_call: NA
v_call: TRBV19
j_call: TRBJ2-2
clone_size: NA
cdr3_nt: TGTGCCAGTAGTACCAGGGTTACCGGGGAGCTGTTTTTT
cdr3_aa: CASSTRVTGELFF

d_call: TRBD1
v_call: TRBV6-2/TRBV6-3
j_call: TRBJ2-7
clone_size: once
cdr3_nt: TGTGCCAGCAGTCGAGGCCCCGGGACAGGCCCCGGGGTTCACTTC
cdr3_aa: CASSRGPGTGPGVHF

d_call: NA
v_call: TRBV2
j_call: TRBJ2-5
clone_size: NA
cdr3_nt: TGTGCCACAGGACGGGGGTCGTGGGAGACCCAGTACTTC
cdr3_aa: CATGRGSWETQYF

d_call: TRBD2
v_call: TRBV4-1
j_call: TRBJ2-7
clone_size: NA
cdr3_nt: TGCGCCAGCAGCTTTCTTGGACTAGCGGGAGGGCCCTCGCCCTACGAGCAGTACTTC
cdr3_aa: CASSFLGLAGGPSPYEQYF

d_call: NA
v_call: TRBV5-1
j_call: TRBJ1-4
clone_size: NA
cdr3_nt: TGCGCCAGCAGCTCTACAGGCTTGAGAACAGGGCGGGATGAAAAACTGTTTTTT
cdr3_aa: CASSSTGLRTGRDEKLFF

d_call: NA
v_call: TRBV6-6
j_call: TRBJ2-7
clone_size: NA
cdr3_nt: TGTGCCAGCAGGACTCAGGGTGTTTCCTACGAGCAGTACTTC
cdr3_aa: CASRTQGVSYEQYF

d_call: NA
v_call: TRBV24-1
j_call: TRBJ2-7
clone_size: once
cdr3_nt: TGTGCCACCAGTGATTCGAGTAGCTACGAGCAGTACTTC
cdr3_aa: CATSDSSSYEQYF

d_call: TRBD1
v_call: TRBV28
j_call: TRBJ1-4
clone_size: NA
cdr3_nt: TGTGCCAGCAGTACAGGGGGCCCCTCTGAAAAACTGTTTTTT
cdr3_aa: CASSTGGPSEKLFF

d_call: TRBD1
v_call: TRBV27
j_call: TRBJ1-6
clone_size: once
cdr3_nt: TGTGCCCCACTGGGGGACAGGGGGATAGGCTCCTATAATTCACCCCTCCACTTT
cdr3_aa: CAPLGDRGIGSYNSPLHF

d_call: TRBD2
v_call: TRBV7-9
j_call: TRBJ2-1
clone_size: NA
cdr3_nt: TGTGCCAGCACCCTGGGACTAGCACTCAACAATGAGCAGTTCTTC
cdr3_aa: CASTLGLALNNEQFF

d_call: NA
v_call: TRBV25-1
j_call: TRBJ1-5
clone_size: NA
cdr3_nt: TGTGCCAGCAGTGGACAGACAAATAGCAATCAGCCCCAGCATTTT
cdr3_aa: CASSGQTNSNQPQHF

d_call: TRBD2
v_call: TRBV5-4
j_call: TRBJ2-3
clone_size: NA
cdr3_nt: TGTGCCAGCAGCTCGGGACTAGCGGGAGGCGGAGTTGATACGCAGTATTTT
cdr3_aa: CASSSGLAGGGVDTQYF

d_call: TRBD1
v_call: TRBV7-9
j_call: TRBJ2-3
clone_size: NA
cdr3_nt: TGTGCCAGCAGCTCTACCGGATGGGACAGGGAAACAGATACGCAGTATTTT
cdr3_aa: CASSSTGWDRETDTQYF

d_call: NA
v_call: TRBV5-5
j_call: TRBJ1-2
clone_size: NA
cdr3_nt: TGTGCCAGCAGCTTGGATATAATTAACTATGGCTACACCTTC
cdr3_aa: CASSLDIINYGYTF

d_call: TRBD1
v_call: TRBV11-2
j_call: TRBJ1-4
clone_size: NA
cdr3_nt: TGTGCCAGCAGCTTGGGGACAGGGGGCAATGAAAAACTGTTTTTT
cdr3_aa: CASSLGTGGNEKLFF

d_call: NA
v_call: TRBV5-1
j_call: TRBJ2-1
clone_size: NA
cdr3_nt: TGCGCCAGCAGCTCCTTCGGGGGATTAGGGGATGAGCAGTTCTTC
cdr3_aa: CASSSFGGLGDEQFF

d_call: TRBD2
v_call: TRBV7-2
j_call: TRBJ2-7
clone_size: NA
cdr3_nt: TGTGCCAGCAGCGGAGGAGTCCCTAGCGGGGGGCAACTTCTATACGAGCAGTACTTC
cdr3_aa: CASSGGVPSGGQLLYEQYF

d_call: TRBD1
v_call: TRBV5-1
j_call: TRBJ2-1
clone_size: NA
cdr3_nt: TGCGCCAGCAGCCAACAGGGGCCTTCCTACAATGAGCAGTTCTTC
cdr3_aa: CASSQQGPSYNEQFF

d_call: TRBD1
v_call: TRBV28
j_call: TRBJ1-2
clone_size: NA
cdr3_nt: TGTGCCAGCAGTGAACAGGGGTACTATGGCTACACCTTC
cdr3_aa: CASSEQGYYGYTF

d_call: NA
v_call: TRBV7-8
j_call: TRBJ2-7
clone_size: once
cdr3_nt: TGTGCCAGCAGCTTAGTGGGGAGGACCCCCTACGAGCAGTACTTC
cdr3_aa: CASSLVGRTPYEQYF

d_call: TRBD1
v_call: TRBV19
j_call: TRBJ1-5
clone_size: NA
cdr3_nt: TGTGCCAGGCAGAGGCCTAAGGGGGCTGGGAGCAATCAGCCCCAGCATTTT
cdr3_aa: CARQRPKGAGSNQPQHF

d_call: NA
v_call: TRBV6-2/TRBV6-3
j_call: TRBJ2-2
clone_size: few
cdr3_nt: TGTGCCAGCAGTGGGGGGAGGAGCTCGGGAACCGGGGAGCTGTTTTTT
cdr3_aa: CASSGGRSSGTGELFF

d_call: TRBD1
v_call: TRBV7-9
j_call: TRBJ1-6
clone_size: NA
cdr3_nt: TGTGCCAGCAGCTTAGAGACAGGGGGCTCACCCCTCCACTTT
cdr3_aa: CASSLETGGSPLHF

d_call: NA
v_call: TRBV6-6
j_call: TRBJ1-6
clone_size: few
cdr3_nt: TGTGCCAGCAGTCAAAACAGGGTACCACCCCTCCACTTT
cdr3_aa: CASSQNRVPPLHF

d_call: NA
v_call: TRBV18
j_call: TRBJ1-2
clone_size: NA
cdr3_nt: TGTGCCAGCTCACCCTCCCACGGGAGGGATGGCTACACCTTC
cdr3_aa: CASSPSHGRDGYTF

d_call: TRBD2
v_call: TRBV24-1
j_call: TRBJ2-5
clone_size: NA
cdr3_nt: TGTGCCACCAGTCTCCACGGGGGAGGGGTGAAAGAGACCCAGTACTTC
cdr3_aa: CATSLHGGGVKETQYF

d_call: NA
v_call: TRBV4-1
j_call: TRBJ1-2
clone_size: NA
cdr3_nt: TGCGCCAGCAGCCAAGATTCCATCCCCTATGGCTACACCTTC
cdr3_aa: CASSQDSIPYGYTF

d_call: TRBD1
v_call: TRBV3-1/TRBV3-2
j_call: TRBJ2-5
clone_size: NA
cdr3_nt: TGTGCCAGCAGCCGACGGGACAGGGGAGAGACCCAGTACTTC
cdr3_aa: CASSRRDRGETQYF

d_call: NA
v_call: TRBV3-1/TRBV3-2
j_call: TRBJ2-5
clone_size: NA
cdr3_nt: TGTGCCAGCAGGATGGGGGCTCAAGAGACCCAGTACTTC
cdr3_aa: CASRMGAQETQYF

d_call: TRBD2
v_call: TRBV3-1/TRBV3-2
j_call: TRBJ2-1
clone_size: NA
cdr3_nt: TGTGCCAGCAGCCAAGGACTAGCGGGGGGGCTCGAGCAGTTCTTC
cdr3_aa: CASSQGLAGGLEQFF

d_call: TRBD1
v_call: TRBV7-6
j_call: TRBJ1-1
clone_size: NA
cdr3_nt: TGTGCCAGCAGCTTAGCCTACAGGGGGCCTGGCGGGAACACTGAAGCTTTCTTT
cdr3_aa: CASSLAYRGPGGNTEAFF

d_call: NA
v_call: TRBV6-5
j_call: TRBJ2-2
clone_size: NA
cdr3_nt: TGTGCCAGCAGTTCAGGCCCGAACACCGGGGAGCTGTTTTTT
cdr3_aa: CASSSGPNTGELFF

d_call: TRBD1
v_call: TRBV5-1
j_call: TRBJ2-1
clone_size: once
cdr3_nt: TGCGCCAGCAGCTTGGGGACAGGGGATCCCCCCGAGCAGTTCTTC
cdr3_aa: CASSLGTGDPPEQFF

d_call: NA
v_call: TRBV2
j_call: TRBJ2-3
clone_size: NA
cdr3_nt: TGTGCCAGCAGTGCGGGTCCCGCCCGGGCAGATACGCAGTATTTT
cdr3_aa: CASSAGPARADTQYF

d_call: TRBD2
v_call: TRBV7-9
j_call: TRBJ2-1
clone_size: NA
cdr3_nt: TGTGCCAGCAGCCCACGACTAGCGTCGAGCTCCTACAATGAGCAGTTCTTC
cdr3_aa: CASSPRLASSSYNEQFF

d_call: TRBD1
v_call: TRBV12-3/TRBV12-4
j_call: TRBJ2-3
clone_size: NA
cdr3_nt: TGTGCCAGCAGTGACAGGGGTAATACGCAGTATTTT
cdr3_aa: CASSDRGNTQYF

d_call: NA
v_call: TRBV11-2
j_call: TRBJ1-5
clone_size: NA
cdr3_nt: TGTGCCAGCAGCTTAGACAGGGGTGAGAATCAGCCCCAGCATTTT
cdr3_aa: CASSLDRGENQPQHF

d_call: TRBD2
v_call: TRBV24-1
j_call: TRBJ2-5
clone_size: NA
cdr3_nt: TGTGCCACCAGTGATCAACTAGCGGGGGAGGAGACCCAGTACTTC
cdr3_aa: CATSDQLAGEETQYF

d_call: NA
v_call: TRBV28
j_call: TRBJ1-2
clone_size: NA
cdr3_nt: TGTGCCAGCAGTCCCCCTTTGGCAGGTGGCTACACCTTC
cdr3_aa: CASSPPLAGGYTF

d_call: TRBD1
v_call: TRBV15
j_call: TRBJ1-6
clone_size: NA
cdr3_nt: TGTGCCACCAGCAGAGATGACAGGGGGGGTTCACCCCTCCACTTT
cdr3_aa: CATSRDDRGGSPLHF

d_call: NA
v_call: TRBV11-2
j_call: TRBJ2-5
clone_size: NA
cdr3_nt: TGTGCCAGCAGCTCTTTAGACCTCTCAGGGATCCAAGAGACCCAGTACTTC
cdr3_aa: CASSSLDLSGIQETQYF